This TCR beta chain was documented in a study of neurological immune-mediated disorders (dated by TCRdb to the late 2010s). As for the study more broadly: Peripheral blood TCR-beta repertoires from patients with HTLV-I-associated myelopathy (HAM/TSP), patients with multiple sclerosis, and healthy controls were compared in the study using UMI-based sequencing. The roughly 100 TCR-beta libraries covered PBMC samples along with longitudinal samples, technical triplicates, and paired sorted CD4+ and CD8+ T-cell subsets. The cohort comprised 68 subjects: 15 or so HAM/TSP patients, approximately 34 multiple sclerosis patients and around 20 healthy controls.

Healthy controls were blood bank volunteers in Maryland, USA. Libraries from unsorted PBMCs were made from 2 million PBMCs kept in RNAlater at -80 degrees C until RNA extraction. PBMCs were separated from peripheral blood using Ficoll-Hypaque density gradient centrifugation and then cryopreserved in liquid nitrogen. Results the study describes overall, beyond this receptor: TCR clonal expansion was greatest in HAM/TSP patients and smallest in MS patients, who ranked below even healthy controls. No identical CDR3 amino acid sequences were found to be shared among expanded clones across subjects, suggesting that TCR-beta repertoires were private in all groups.

Points on this clonotype: Its antigen is unknown. Nothing much larger sits one base from this clone, and base qualities are not available.

cDNA synthesis used template-switch 5'RACE with a primer carrying a 10-nucleotide random unique molecular identifier tagging each TCR transcript. Every sequencing run yielded over 160 million TCR-beta sequences covering 15-18 subjects. Total RNA was extracted with the RNeasy kit. TCR-beta VDJ regions were amplified with primers for the TCR constant region and the 5'RACE anchor, using the KAPA Real-time Library Amplification kit. Sample indexes and Illumina adaptors were added in a first PCR, and a second PCR then increased library yield. The roughly 650 bp TCR product was size-selected on a 2% E-gel SizeSelection system after Ampure bead purification. Before pooling, libraries had their quality checked on a Bioanalyzer, their concentration measured with Qubit, and their quantity determined with the Kapa Library Quantification kit. An Illumina HiSeq 2500 sequenced the libraries paired-end 2 x 150 bp. To increase sequence diversity, roughly 24-32% phiX was spiked into each library pool. The authors' pipeline ran thus. The quality-filtered reads were processed with the UMI-based MiGEC pipeline, whose error correction step removed more than 80% of the raw TCR sequences. IMGT germline references were used for alignment of VDJ genes, and clonotypes were defined by a unique CDR3 amino acid sequence together with V-J genes. VDJtools evaluated clonal expansion, Shannon diversity and CDR3 relatedness (CalcPairwiseDistances, ClusterSamples); CLCbio workbench built phylogenetic trees. Clones with at least 8 unique UMIs were defined as expanded, with this threshold being based on coefficient-of-variation modelling across technical triplicates. Clones were called with MiXCR by TCRdb after fastp trimmed the public reads at Q25, and only in-frame beta chains were retained. Each CDR3 protein appears once, grouped with its most common genes and DNA. None of the V and J calls come from the authors' own analysis; TCRdb made them. Across this sample there are approximately 32,000 distinct CDR3 sequences, with roughly 14% seen only once. The ten biggest clones cover 27% of the sample.

The CDR3 runs 14 residues from the cysteine to the phenylalanine. Only CDR3 DNA is held: 42 bases, read in frame from base 1. CDR1 and CDR2 were assigned from the germline V gene (reference sequence) as SEHNR and FQNEAQ. V lost 3 bases and J lost 6 bases; the stretch between them is 14 bases long. Sequencing used PBMCs. The origin of this receptor is a man in his 70s in good health. The chain links TRBV7-9 with TRBJ1-2; TRBD1 is a weak D gene call, 6 bases matching. The CDR3 protein is CASSFTGGADGYTF. The DNA sequence is TGTGCCAGCAGCTTTACGGGGGGCGCCGATGGCTACACCTTC.